The present T cell receptor (beta chain) was sequenced within a study of CD8+ T cells in alopecia areata. Extraction and reverse transcription of RNA yielded cDNA as the sequencing template. The method was immunoSEQ multiplex PCR; TCRdb's version includes in-frame clones alone and lacks a portion of them. The top ten hold roughly 23% of the sample, which has 100,000 to 140,000 clones, around 83% seen once. Treatment noted: oral pan-JAK inhibitor, 5-10 mg twice daily. Germline V CDR1 and CDR2: MGHRA, YSYEKL. CDR3 length equals 14 residues. V lost 1 base, J lost 2 bases, and 8 bases lay in between. The sequenced sample was CD8+ T cells sorted from blood, obtained at week 24, from a patient treated with tofacitinib. This sequence was found in a human donor with alopecia areata. V is TRBV4-1 and J is TRBJ2-5; unclear D gene. The CDR3 coding sequence is TGCGCCAGCAGCCAAGGGAGAGGTCAAGAGACCCAGTACTTC. Amino acids: CASSQGRGQETQYF.